Each of the 25 T cell receptor beta chains below was sequenced from the same sample in a study of somatic mutations in cytotoxic T cells in rheumatoid arthritis. The assay was immunoSEQ multiplex PCR, and TCRdb's table has in-frame clones only and misses some. The table records just under 30,000 clones, around 86% of them present only once. The specimen sequenced was CD8+ T cells sorted from blood. The receptors were gathered from an adult with rheumatoid arthritis.

The rearrangement joins TRBV9 to TRBJ2-3; 9 bases fit TRBD2. Germline V CDR1 and CDR2: SGDLS, YYNGEE. Germline trimming cut 2 bases from V and 0 bases from J; bases unmatched to any gene: 1. The CDR3 contains 15 residues. DNA for the CDR3: TGTGCCAGCAGCGTTAGCGGGAGAAGCACAGATACGCAGTATTTT. Translating it yields CASSVSGRSTDTQYF.

This rearrangement joins TRBV6-1 to TRBJ1-2; unclear D gene. Germline assignment: CDR1 MNHNS and CDR2 SASEGT. Trimming took off 3 bases at V and 0 bases at J, with 8 bases between the two ends. The CDR3 loop spans 14 amino acids. The CDR3 loop is CASSDYRANYGYTF. Written as DNA, the CDR3 is TGTGCCAGCAGTGATTACCGAGCTAACTATGGCTACACCTTC.

CDR3 in amino acids: CASRSLSPEQYF. The CDR3 DNA reads as TGTGCCAGCAGAAGCTTATCCCCCGAGCAGTACTTC. The chain combines TRBV11-2 with TRBJ2-7; D remains unclear. The CDR3 loop spans 12 amino acids. V was shortened by 6 bases and J by 6 bases, with 12 bases between the two germline ends. CDR1 is SGHAT and CDR2 is FQNNGV in the germline V gene.

The chain recombines TRBV10-3 with TRBJ2-3, with 7 bases identical to TRBD2. J lost 3 bases, V lost 5 bases, and 8 bases had no gene match. Germline lookup yields CDR1 ENHRY and CDR2 SYGVKD. The CDR3 contains 15 residues. The CDR3 DNA reads as TGTGCCATCAGTCCAAGCCGGGGGGAGACAGATACGCAGTATTTT. As protein: CAISPSRGETDTQYF.

V and J are TRBV6-5 and TRBJ1-1; tentatively, D is TRBD1 (6 bases). V lost 2 bases and J 5 bases, leaving 9 bases between the germline ends. The germline CDR1 and CDR2 sequences are MNHEY and SVGAGI. The CDR3 covers 13 residues. In DNA, the CDR3 is TGTGCCAGCAGTTACGTAGGGGGGACTGAAGCTTTCTTT. Its translation: CASSYVGGTEAFF.

This clone was seen just once. The J gene is TRBJ1-3, the V gene TRBV4-1; no definite D call. This CDR3 contains 16 residues. The germline gives CDR1 MGHRA, CDR2 YSYEKL. Trimming removed 1 base from V and 0 bases from J, with 10 bases in between. The DNA of the CDR3 is TGCGCCAGCAGCCAAGTTCCCAGAACCTCTGGAAACACCATATATTTT. This codes for CASSQVPRTSGNTIYF.

The chain is built from TRBV2 and TRBJ1-2; D may be TRBD1 (5 bases). The V end was cut by 1 base, the J end by 3 bases, with 15 bases between. The CDR3 extends over 16 amino acids. Germline V gene data show CDR1 as SNHLY and CDR2 as FYNNEI. CDR3 loop: CASSEGFRRDDYGYTF. CDR3 DNA sequence: TGTGCCAGCAGTGAAGGCTTCAGGAGGGACGACTATGGCTACACCTTC.

This clone occurred a few times. The rearrangement uses TRBV28 and TRBJ2-7, with D hard to call. This CDR3 contains 14 residues. V gave up 1 base and J gave up 1 base, with 8 bases separating them. Germline V gene lookup returns CDR1 MDHEN and CDR2 SYDVKM. CDR3: CASSLFDGSYEQYF. The CDR3, as DNA: TGTGCCAGCAGTTTATTCGACGGGTCCTACGAGCAGTACTTC.

This clone has just a few counts. The rearrangement links TRBV5-4 to TRBJ2-1; 12 bases agree with TRBD2. The CDR3 covers 17 residues. The junction had 9 bases not matched to a gene; V was cut back by 0 bases and J by 8 bases. Looked up from germline, CDR1 is SGHNT and CDR2 is YYREEE (reference sequence). The CDR3 spells CASSLDIGLAGFDEQFF. The CDR3 DNA sequence: TGTGCCAGCAGCTTGGATATAGGACTAGCGGGGTTCGATGAGCAGTTCTTC.

The chain carries TRBV7-9 and TRBJ2-2; unclear D gene. The CDR3 is 14 amino acids. Germline-derived CDR1 and CDR2 are SEHNR and FQNEAQ (reference sequence). V was trimmed by 11 bases and J by 4 bases, leaving 17 bases between them. CDR3 sequence (DNA): TGTGCCCGCTCCTCGGTAGTCCTCACCGGGGAGCTGTTTTTT. Protein product: CARSSVVLTGELFF.

This chain joins TRBV9 and TRBJ2-1, with D possibly being TRBD1 (8 bases). V was cut by 3 bases and J by 6 bases, with 25 bases left in between. CDR1 is SGDLS and CDR2 is YYNGEE in the germline V gene. This CDR3 contains 18 residues. CDR3 nucleotide sequence: TGTGCCAGCAGCGCTCCTGTGGGGGGGGACAGGCCCCCCAATGAGCAGTTCTTC. This gives the protein CASSAPVGGDRPPNEQFF.

The chain employs TRBV14 and TRBJ2-3; 7 positions match TRBD2. CDR1 is SGHDN and CDR2 is FVKESK in the germline V gene. V was pared by 3 bases and J by 2 bases, with 8 bases of the junction left unmatched. The CDR3 has 16 residues. In DNA form, the CDR3 reads TGTGCCAGCAGCCAGGGGGAGGGGCCCCACACAGATACGCAGTATTTT. Translation gives CASSQGEGPHTDTQYF.

The table lists this clone with a count of one. The rearrangement links TRBV6-1 to TRBJ2-2; D might be TRBD1 (6 bases). V lost 3 bases and J lost 4, with 9 bases in between. The CDR3 covers 14 residues. Germline V CDR1 and CDR2: MNHNS, SASEGT. CDR3 sequence reads: CASSDYRATGELFF. CDR3 nucleotide sequence: TGTGCCAGCAGTGACTACAGGGCCACCGGGGAGCTGTTTTTT.

The V gene is TRBV15, the J gene TRBJ1-5, with a weak D call TRBD1 (5 bases). This CDR3 comprises 17 residues. Germline assignment: CDR1 LNHNV and CDR2 YYDKDF (reference sequence). V lost 0 bases to trimming and J lost 3 bases, with 15 bases between them. In nucleotides, the CDR3 is TGTGCCACCAGCAGAGATAGGGGAGACAGTGACAATCAGCCCCAGCATTTT. It is translated as CATSRDRGDSDNQPQHF.

This rearrangement joins TRBV30 to TRBJ2-1, with D perhaps matching TRBD1 or TRBD2 (6 bases each). The ends were cut back, 4 bases at V and 1 base at J, with 11 bases in the middle. Germline CDR1 GTSNPN, CDR2 SVGIG (reference sequence). The length of the CDR3 is 14 residues. CDR3 coding DNA: TGTGCCTGGAATATAGGGGGGTCCTACAATGAGCAGTTCTTC. Amino acid sequence: CAWNIGGSYNEQFF.

The V gene is TRBV6-1, the J gene TRBJ2-1, with D possibly being TRBD1 (7 bases). This CDR3 region has 15 residues. Trimming took 8 bases from V and 6 from J, leaving 20 bases between them. Germline CDR1 and CDR2: MNHNS and SASEGT. The CDR3 here is CASRGDRLKGNEQFF. As DNA, the CDR3 is TGTGCCAGCCGCGGGGACAGACTTAAGGGCAATGAGCAGTTCTTC.

This chain links TRBV4-1 with TRBJ2-1; maybe TRBD2 (6 bases). The V and J ends lost 4 bases and 6 bases respectively, with 13 bases between them. Germline V gene sequence: CDR1 MGHRA, CDR2 YSYEKL. This CDR3 has 14 amino acids. The CDR3 region is CASSLGASVNEQFF. CDR3 in DNA: TGCGCCAGCAGCCTGGGCGCTAGCGTCAATGAGCAGTTCTTC.

The chain carries TRBV5-1 and TRBJ2-3, with TRBD2 matching over 15 bases. CDR1 and CDR2 from the germline V gene are SGHRS and YFSETQ. Trimming took 4 bases from V and 1 from J; bases not matched to a gene: 7. The CDR3 has 18 amino acids. In DNA, the CDR3 is TGCGCCAGCAGCCCCAGGACTAGCGGGAGGGTGGGCACAGATACGCAGTATTTT. Translating gives CASSPRTSGRVGTDTQYF.

The CDR3 coding sequence is TGTGCCAGCAGCGTACAGGGGTGGGGAGAGACCCAGTACTTC. It codes for CASSVQGWGETQYF. This chain links TRBV9 with TRBJ2-5, with D possibly being TRBD1 (6 bases). CDR1 SGDLS and CDR2 YYNGEE come from the germline V gene. The CDR3 totals 14 residues. V was shortened by 1 base and J by 4 bases, with 11 bases between the two germline ends.

In this sample, this clone turned up once. The genes are TRBV6-1 and TRBJ2-1; weak D call: TRBD2 (5 bases). Trimming left V 2 bases short and J 2 bases short, with 13 bases between. CDR3 length equals 16 residues. Per germline, CDR1 MNHNS and CDR2 SASEGT. The CDR3 DNA reads TGTGCCAGCAGTGAAAAGTGGGAGACCCCCTACAATGAGCAGTTCTTC. Protein sequence: CASSEKWETPYNEQFF.

The chain employs TRBV7-9 and TRBJ2-3, with 7 bases lining up with TRBD1. V lost 0 bases and J lost 3; bases outside the gene matches: 9. The length of the CDR3 is 17 residues. Germline V CDR1 and CDR2: SEHNR, FQNEAQ (reference sequence). In DNA form, the CDR3 reads TGTGCCAGCAGCTTAGCAGGGGGCAGGAATCCGACAGATACGCAGTATTTT. The encoded protein is CASSLAGGRNPTDTQYF.

The rearrangement uses TRBV10-3 and TRBJ2-1, with a possible D match to TRBD1 (5 bases). Germline V lookup: CDR1 ENHRY, CDR2 SYGVKD. The V end lost 2 bases, the J end lost 0 bases, and 8 bases lay between the germline ends. The CDR3 has 15 residues. The CDR3 region is CAISEQGGSYNEQFF. Here the CDR3 DNA reads TGTGCCATCAGTGAGCAGGGTGGCTCCTACAATGAGCAGTTCTTC.

This clone was counted only a few times. The gene calls are TRBV10-1 and TRBJ2-7; D gene unclear. Trimming cost V 0 bases and J 2 bases, with 14 bases left between them. The CDR3 covers 16 residues. Per germline, CDR1 WNHNN and CDR2 SYGVQD (reference sequence). The CDR3 protein is CASSESPPGYTYEQYF. The DNA for the CDR3 is TGCGCCAGCAGTGAGTCGCCTCCAGGCTACACCTACGAGCAGTACTTC.

The chain links TRBV15 to TRBJ2-3; 8 bases line up with TRBD2. V was clipped by 1 base and J by 2 bases; unmatched bases: 5. Looked up from germline, CDR1 is LNHNV and CDR2 is YYDKDF (reference sequence). The CDR3 spans 16 residues. The CDR3 DNA reads as TGTGCCACCAGCAGAGTGGGCGGGGGGCACACAGATACGCAGTATTTT. It encodes CATSRVGGGHTDTQYF.

This clone was found once. V is TRBV4-2 and J is TRBJ2-3; either TRBD1 or TRBD2 may supply D (5 bases each). The CDR3 loop spans 15 amino acids. The germline V gene has CDR1 LGHNA and CDR2 YNFKEQ. Trimming shortened V by 4 bases and J by 1 base, and 12 bases separated the two germline ends. The CDR3 spells CASSPFGGRTDTQYF. The CDR3 DNA is TGTGCCAGCAGCCCTTTTGGGGGTCGCACAGATACGCAGTATTTT.